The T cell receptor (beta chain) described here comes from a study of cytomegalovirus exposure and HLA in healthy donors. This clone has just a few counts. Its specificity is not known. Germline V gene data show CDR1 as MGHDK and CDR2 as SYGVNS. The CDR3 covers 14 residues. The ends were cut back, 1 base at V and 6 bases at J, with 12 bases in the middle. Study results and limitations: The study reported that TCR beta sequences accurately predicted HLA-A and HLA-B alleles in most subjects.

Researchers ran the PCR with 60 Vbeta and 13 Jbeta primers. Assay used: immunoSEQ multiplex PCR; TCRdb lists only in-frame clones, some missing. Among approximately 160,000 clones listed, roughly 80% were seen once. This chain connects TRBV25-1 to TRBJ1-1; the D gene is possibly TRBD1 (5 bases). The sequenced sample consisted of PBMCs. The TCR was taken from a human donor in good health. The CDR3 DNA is TGTGCCAGCAGTGAATGGGGCCAATACGCTGAAGCTTTCTTT. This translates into CASSEWGQYAEAFF.